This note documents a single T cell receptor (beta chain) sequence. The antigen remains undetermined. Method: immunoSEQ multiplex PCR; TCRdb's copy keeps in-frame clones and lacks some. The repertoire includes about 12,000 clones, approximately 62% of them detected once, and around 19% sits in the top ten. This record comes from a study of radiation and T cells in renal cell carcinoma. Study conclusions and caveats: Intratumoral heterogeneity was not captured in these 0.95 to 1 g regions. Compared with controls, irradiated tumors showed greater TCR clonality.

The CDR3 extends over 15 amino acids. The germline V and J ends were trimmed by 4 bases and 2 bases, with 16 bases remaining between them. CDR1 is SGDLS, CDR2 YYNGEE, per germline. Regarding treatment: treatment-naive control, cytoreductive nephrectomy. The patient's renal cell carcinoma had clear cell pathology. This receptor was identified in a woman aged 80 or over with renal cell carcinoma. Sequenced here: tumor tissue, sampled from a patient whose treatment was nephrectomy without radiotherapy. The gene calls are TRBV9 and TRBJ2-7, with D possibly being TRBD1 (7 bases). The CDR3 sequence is CASSPQEGQTYEQYF. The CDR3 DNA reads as TGTGCCAGCAGCCCCCAGGAGGGACAGACCTACGAGCAGTACTTC.